Presented here are 4 T cell receptor beta chains from one specimen sequenced in a study of PD-1 blockade in classical Hodgkin lymphoma. Relapse was seen in all patients after autologous stem cell transplantation, and brentuximab vedotin exposure was variable. Produced via immunoSEQ multiplex PCR; TCRdb's table is partial and in-frame only. The sample consists of about 40,000 clones, 88% of them appearing once. The source was peripheral blood mononuclear cells (PBMCs), collected before the second cycle of nivolumab. The receptors were sampled from a human donor with classical Hodgkin lymphoma.

This chain links TRBV5-6 with TRBJ1-1; maybe TRBD1 (5 bases). V lost 3 bases and J 10 bases, leaving 13 bases between the germline ends. CDR1 SGHDT and CDR2 YYEEEE come from the germline V gene. This CDR3 contains 12 residues. CDR3 sequence reads: CASSSGSGGAFF. CDR3 sequence (DNA): TGTGCCAGCAGCTCCGGATCCGGGGGAGCTTTCTTT.

The rearrangement links TRBV7-2 to TRBJ2-7; 10 positions match TRBD2. The CDR3 spans 15 residues. The germline V gene encodes CDR1 SGHTA and CDR2 FQGNSA. With 1 base clipped from V and 2 bases from J, the junction kept 2 bases outside the gene matches. The CDR3 reads CASSLVAGGAYEQYF. The CDR3 region has the DNA TGTGCCAGCAGCTTAGTAGCGGGAGGTGCCTACGAGCAGTACTTC.

The sample holds one count of this clone. CDR3 sequence (DNA): TGTGCCAGCAGCCAAGAGGTCGGGGGGCAAGAGACCCAGTACTTC. Its translation is CASSQEVGGQETQYF. The rearrangement uses TRBV14 and TRBJ2-5; TRBD2 matches 7 bases. Germline V lookup: CDR1 SGHDN, CDR2 FVKESK. V trimming: 0 bases; J trimming: 2 bases; junction bases outside the gene matches: 3. The CDR3 is 15 amino acids.

The J gene is TRBJ2-7, the V gene TRBV27; maybe TRBD1 (6 bases). V lost 0 bases, J lost 1 base, and 13 bases lay in between. CDR1 is MNHEY, CDR2 SMNVEV, per germline (reference sequence). This CDR3 contains 16 residues. CDR3 sequence reads: CASSLSAGQLSYEQYF. DNA for the CDR3: TGTGCCAGCAGTTTATCGGCTGGACAGTTATCCTACGAGCAGTACTTC.